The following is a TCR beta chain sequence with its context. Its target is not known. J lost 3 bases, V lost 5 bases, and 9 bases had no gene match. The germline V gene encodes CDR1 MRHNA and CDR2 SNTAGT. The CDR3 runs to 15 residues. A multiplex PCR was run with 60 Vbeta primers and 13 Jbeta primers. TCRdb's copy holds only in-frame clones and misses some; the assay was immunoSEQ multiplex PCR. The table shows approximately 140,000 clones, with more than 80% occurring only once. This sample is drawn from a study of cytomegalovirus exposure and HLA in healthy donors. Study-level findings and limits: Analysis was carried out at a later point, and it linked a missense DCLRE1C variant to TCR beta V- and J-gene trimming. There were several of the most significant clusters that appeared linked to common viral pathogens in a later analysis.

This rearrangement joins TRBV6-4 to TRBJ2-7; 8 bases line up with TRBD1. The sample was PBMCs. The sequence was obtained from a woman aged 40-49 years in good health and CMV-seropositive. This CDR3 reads CASSKTGTGNYEQYF. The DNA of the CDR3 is TGTGCCAGCAGTAAGACCGGGACAGGCAACTACGAGCAGTACTTC.